This TCR beta chain was captured in a study of OX40 agonist ivuxolimab in advanced cancers. As for the study in general: Patients assigned to dose escalation were diagnosed with hepatocellular carcinoma, melanoma, renal cell or head and neck cancer. Regarding the study as a whole: Low normalized T-cell clonal expansion also characterized some of the nonresponders.

This CDR3 is 14 amino acids long. Germline CDR1 and CDR2: MNHEY and SMNVEV (reference sequence). The V and J ends lost 6 bases and 8 bases respectively, with 19 bases between them. Notes on this clone: The antigen is undetermined.

Data came from immunoSEQ multiplex PCR; TCRdb stores just in-frame clones and leaves some out. The sample yields about 25,000 clones, 80% to 90% seen once. This clonotype was obtained from an adult with an advanced solid tumor such as melanoma, head and neck, liver or kidney cancer. This chain joins TRBV27 and TRBJ1-1; D might be TRBD1 (5 bases). The sample in question was CD4+ or CD8+ T cells sorted from blood, obtained in a trial of the OX40 agonist ivuxolimab. The CDR3 DNA is TGTGCCAGCAGCACCATACCACCGGGGCCAGAAGCTTTCTTT. This translates into CASSTIPPGPEAFF.